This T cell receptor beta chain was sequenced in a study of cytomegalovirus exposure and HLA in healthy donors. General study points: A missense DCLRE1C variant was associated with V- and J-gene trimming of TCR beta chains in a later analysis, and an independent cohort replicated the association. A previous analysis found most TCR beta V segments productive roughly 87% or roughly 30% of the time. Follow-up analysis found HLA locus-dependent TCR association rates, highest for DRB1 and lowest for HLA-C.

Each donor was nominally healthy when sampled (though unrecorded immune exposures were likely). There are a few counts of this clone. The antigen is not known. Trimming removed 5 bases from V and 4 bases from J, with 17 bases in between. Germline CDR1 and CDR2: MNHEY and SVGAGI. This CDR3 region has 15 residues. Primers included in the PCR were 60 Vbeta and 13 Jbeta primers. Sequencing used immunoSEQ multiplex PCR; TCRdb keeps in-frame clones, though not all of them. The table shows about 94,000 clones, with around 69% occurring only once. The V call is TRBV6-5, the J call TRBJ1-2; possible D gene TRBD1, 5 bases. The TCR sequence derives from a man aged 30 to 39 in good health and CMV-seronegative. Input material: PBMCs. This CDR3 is CASSLDNRRSYGYTF. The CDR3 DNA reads TGTGCCAGCAGTCTCGATAACAGGAGAAGCTATGGCTACACCTTC.